Listed here is a single T cell receptor (beta chain). Its antigen is currently unknown. Germline V gives CDR1 MNHEY, CDR2 SVGAGI. V lost 7 bases, J lost 5 bases, and 15 bases lay in between. The CDR3 has 14 residues. The sample comes from a study of tumor-infiltrating lymphocytes in localized non-small cell lung cancer. Notes on the study in general: Tumors had more T cell infiltration than uninvolved lung, per TCRbeta sequencing and CD3 counts.

Libraries were prepared by immunoSEQ multiplex PCR; TCRdb keeps only in-frame clonotypes and omits some of them. This sample has about 13,000 clones, with roughly two thirds found just once. This receptor was obtained from a human donor with non-small cell lung cancer. This rearrangement joins TRBV6-5 to TRBJ2-1, with no clear D. Sequencing input: lung tumor tissue. The chain's CDR3 is CASIRSGSNNEQFF. The CDR3 region has the DNA TGTGCCAGCATTCGGTCGGGTTCCAACAATGAGCAGTTCTTC.